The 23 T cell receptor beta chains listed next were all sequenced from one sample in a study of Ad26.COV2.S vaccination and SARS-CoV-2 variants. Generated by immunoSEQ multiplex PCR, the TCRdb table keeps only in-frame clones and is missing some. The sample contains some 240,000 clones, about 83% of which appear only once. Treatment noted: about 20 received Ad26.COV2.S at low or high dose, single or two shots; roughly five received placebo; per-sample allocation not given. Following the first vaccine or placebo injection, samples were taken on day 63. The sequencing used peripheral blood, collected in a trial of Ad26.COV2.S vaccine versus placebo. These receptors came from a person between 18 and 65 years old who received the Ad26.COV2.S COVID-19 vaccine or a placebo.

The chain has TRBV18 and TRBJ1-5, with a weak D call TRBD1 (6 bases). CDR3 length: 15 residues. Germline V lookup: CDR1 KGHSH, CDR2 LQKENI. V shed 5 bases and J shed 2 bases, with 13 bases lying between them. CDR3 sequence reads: CASSFTGQRNQPQHF. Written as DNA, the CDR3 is TGTGCCAGCTCATTTACAGGGCAACGCAATCAGCCCCAGCATTTT.

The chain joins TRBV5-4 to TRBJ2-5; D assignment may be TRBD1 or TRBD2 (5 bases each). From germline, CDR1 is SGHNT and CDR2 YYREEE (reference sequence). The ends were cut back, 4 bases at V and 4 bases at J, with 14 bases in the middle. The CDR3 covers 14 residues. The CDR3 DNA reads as TGTGCCAGCAGCCCGGGGCCAACTCGAGAGACCCAGTACTTC. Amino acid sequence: CASSPGPTRETQYF.

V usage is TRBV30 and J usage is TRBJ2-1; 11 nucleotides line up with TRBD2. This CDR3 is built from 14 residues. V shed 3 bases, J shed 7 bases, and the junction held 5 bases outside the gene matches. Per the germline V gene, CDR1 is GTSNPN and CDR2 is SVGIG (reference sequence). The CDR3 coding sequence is TGTGCCTGGAGACTAGCGGGAGTTCGAAATGAGCAGTTCTTC. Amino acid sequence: CAWRLAGVRNEQFF.

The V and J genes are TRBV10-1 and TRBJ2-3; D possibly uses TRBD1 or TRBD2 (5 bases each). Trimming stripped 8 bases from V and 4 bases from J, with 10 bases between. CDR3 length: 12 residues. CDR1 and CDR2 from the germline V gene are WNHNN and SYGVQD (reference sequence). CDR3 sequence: CASGTEADTQYF. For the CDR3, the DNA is TGCGCCAGCGGGACGGAGGCAGATACGCAGTATTTT.

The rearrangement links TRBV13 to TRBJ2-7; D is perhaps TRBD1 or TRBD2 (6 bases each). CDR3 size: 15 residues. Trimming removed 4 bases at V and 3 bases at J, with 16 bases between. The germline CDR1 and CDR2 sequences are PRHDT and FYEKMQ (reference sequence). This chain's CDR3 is CASSSRGRGHYEQYF. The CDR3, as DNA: TGTGCCAGCAGCTCGCGCGGGCGGGGACACTACGAGCAGTACTTC.

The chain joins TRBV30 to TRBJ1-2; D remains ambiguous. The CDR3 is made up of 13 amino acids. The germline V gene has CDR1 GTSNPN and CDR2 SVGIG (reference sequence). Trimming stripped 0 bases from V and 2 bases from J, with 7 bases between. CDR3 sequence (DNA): TGTGCCTGGAGTGTGCCCGGGAACTATGGCTACACCTTC. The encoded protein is CAWSVPGNYGYTF.

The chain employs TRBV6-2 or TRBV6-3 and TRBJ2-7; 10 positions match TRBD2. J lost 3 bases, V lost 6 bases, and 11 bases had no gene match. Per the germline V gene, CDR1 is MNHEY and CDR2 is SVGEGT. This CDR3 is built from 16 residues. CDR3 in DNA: TGTGCCAGCAGCTCCATGGGACTAGCGTTCAGCTACGAGCAGTACGTC. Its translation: CASSSMGLAFSYEQYV.

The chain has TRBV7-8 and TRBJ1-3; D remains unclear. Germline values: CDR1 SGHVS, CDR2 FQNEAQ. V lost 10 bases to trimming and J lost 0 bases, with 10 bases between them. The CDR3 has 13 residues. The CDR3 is CATRTGSGNTIYF. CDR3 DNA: TGTGCCACCCGAACGGGCTCTGGAAACACCATATATTTT.

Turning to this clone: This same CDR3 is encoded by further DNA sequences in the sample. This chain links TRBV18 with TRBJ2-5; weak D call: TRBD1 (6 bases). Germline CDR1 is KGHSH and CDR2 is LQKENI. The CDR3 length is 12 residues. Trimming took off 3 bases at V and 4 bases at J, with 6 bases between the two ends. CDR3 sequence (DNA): TGTGCCAGCTCACCGACAGGAGAGACCCAGTACTTC. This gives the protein CASSPTGETQYF.

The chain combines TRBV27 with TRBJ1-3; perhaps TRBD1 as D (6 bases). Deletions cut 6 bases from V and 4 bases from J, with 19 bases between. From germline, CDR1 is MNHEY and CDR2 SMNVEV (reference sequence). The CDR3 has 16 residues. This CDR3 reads CASSPLLTGRGNTIYF. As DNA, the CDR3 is TGTGCCAGCAGCCCTTTACTGACAGGTCGCGGAAACACCATATATTTT.

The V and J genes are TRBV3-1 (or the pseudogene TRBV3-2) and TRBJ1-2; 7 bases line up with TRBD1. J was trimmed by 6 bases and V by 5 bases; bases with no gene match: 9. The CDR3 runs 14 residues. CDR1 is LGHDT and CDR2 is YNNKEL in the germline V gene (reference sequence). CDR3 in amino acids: CASSEQGRKNGYTF. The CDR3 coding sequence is TGTGCCAGCAGCGAACAGGGGCGGAAGAATGGCTACACCTTC.

As DNA, the CDR3 is TGTGCCAGCAGTGAGAGGTGGAATACTGAAGCTTTCTTT. It encodes CASSERWNTEAFF. V and J are TRBV25-1 and TRBJ1-1; no reliable D call. Germline-derived CDR1 and CDR2 are MGHDK and SYGVNS. Trimming took 3 bases from V and 5 from J, leaving 10 bases between them. The CDR3 runs 13 residues. The entire variable domain, with the rest obtained from reference TRBV25-1 and TRBJ1-1, is as follows: EADIYQTPRYLVIGTGKKITLECSQTMGHDKMYWYQQDPGMELHLIHYSYGVNSTEKGDLSSESTVSRIRTEHFPLTLESARPSHTSQYLCASSERWNTEAFFGQGTRLTVV.

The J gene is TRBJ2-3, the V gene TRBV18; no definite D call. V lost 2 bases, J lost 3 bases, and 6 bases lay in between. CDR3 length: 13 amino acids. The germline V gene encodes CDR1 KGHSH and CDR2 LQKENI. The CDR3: CASSPLPTDTQYF. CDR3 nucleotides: TGTGCCAGCTCACCATTACCTACAGATACGCAGTATTTT. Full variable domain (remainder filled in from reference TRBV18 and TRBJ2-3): NAGVMQNPRHLVRRRGQEARLRCSPMKGHSHVYWYRQLPEEGLKFMVYLQKENIIDESGMPKERFSAEFPKEGPSILRIQQVVRGDSAAYFCASSPLPTDTQYFGPGTRLTVL.

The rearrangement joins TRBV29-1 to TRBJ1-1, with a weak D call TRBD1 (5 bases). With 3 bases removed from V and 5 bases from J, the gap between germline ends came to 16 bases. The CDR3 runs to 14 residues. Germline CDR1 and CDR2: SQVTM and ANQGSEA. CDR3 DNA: TGCAGCGTTGACAGAGCAAACAGGAGAACTGAAGCTTTCTTT. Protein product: CSVDRANRRTEAFF.

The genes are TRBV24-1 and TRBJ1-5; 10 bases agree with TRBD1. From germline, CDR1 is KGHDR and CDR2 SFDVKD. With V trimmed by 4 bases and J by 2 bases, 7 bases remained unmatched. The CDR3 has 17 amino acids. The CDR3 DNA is TGTGCCACCAGTGACCCCGGACAGGGGGGGGGCAATCAGCCCCAGCATTTT. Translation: CATSDPGQGGGNQPQHF.

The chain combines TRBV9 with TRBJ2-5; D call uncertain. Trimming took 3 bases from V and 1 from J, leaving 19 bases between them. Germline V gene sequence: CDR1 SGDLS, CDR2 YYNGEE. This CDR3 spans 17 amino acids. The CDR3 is CASSGSSGVASQETQYF. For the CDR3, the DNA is TGTGCCAGCAGCGGTTCGTCTGGAGTGGCGAGCCAAGAGACCCAGTACTTC.

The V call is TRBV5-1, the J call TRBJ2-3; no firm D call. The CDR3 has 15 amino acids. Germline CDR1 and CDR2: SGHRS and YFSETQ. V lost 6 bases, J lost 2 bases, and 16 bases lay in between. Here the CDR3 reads CASKTTHGNTDTQYF. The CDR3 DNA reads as TGCGCCAGCAAGACGACTCATGGGAACACAGATACGCAGTATTTT.

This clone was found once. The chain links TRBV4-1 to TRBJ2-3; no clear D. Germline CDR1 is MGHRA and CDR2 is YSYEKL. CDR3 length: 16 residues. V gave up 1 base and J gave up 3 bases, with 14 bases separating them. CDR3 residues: CASSQAGFRSTDTQYF. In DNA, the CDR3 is TGCGCCAGCAGCCAAGCGGGCTTTCGATCGACAGATACGCAGTATTTT.

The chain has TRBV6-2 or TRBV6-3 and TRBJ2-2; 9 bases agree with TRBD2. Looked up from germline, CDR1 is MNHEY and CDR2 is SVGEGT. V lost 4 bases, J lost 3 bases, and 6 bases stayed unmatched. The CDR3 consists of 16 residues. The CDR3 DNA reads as TGTGCCAGCAGTTCTCCGGTAGCGGGAGACACCGGGGAGCTGTTTTTT. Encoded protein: CASSSPVAGDTGELFF.

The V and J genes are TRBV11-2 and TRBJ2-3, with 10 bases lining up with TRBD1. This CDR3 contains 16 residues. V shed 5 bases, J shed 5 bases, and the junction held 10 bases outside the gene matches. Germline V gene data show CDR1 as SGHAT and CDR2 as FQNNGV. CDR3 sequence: CASSVTGTGVGDTQYF. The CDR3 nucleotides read TGTGCCAGCAGCGTAACCGGGACAGGGGTTGGAGATACGCAGTATTTT.

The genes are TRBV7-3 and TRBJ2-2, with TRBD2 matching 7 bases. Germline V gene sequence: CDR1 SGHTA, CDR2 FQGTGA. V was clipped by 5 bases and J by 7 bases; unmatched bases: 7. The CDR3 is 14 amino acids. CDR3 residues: CASSVGLGVGELFF. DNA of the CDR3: TGTGCCAGCAGCGTCGGACTAGGCGTCGGGGAGCTGTTTTTT.

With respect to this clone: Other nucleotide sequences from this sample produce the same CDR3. The CDR3 coding sequence is TGCGCCAGCAGCTTGGTAGCGGGAGGCTACAATGAGCAGTTCTTC. Translating it yields CASSLVAGGYNEQFF. This sequence joins TRBV5-1 and TRBJ2-1, with 10 bases aligning to TRBD2. Trimming at V came to 0 bases and at J to 3 bases, leaving 0 bases not matched to a gene. The CDR3 sequence is 15 residues long. The germline CDR1 and CDR2 sequences are SGHRS and YFSETQ.

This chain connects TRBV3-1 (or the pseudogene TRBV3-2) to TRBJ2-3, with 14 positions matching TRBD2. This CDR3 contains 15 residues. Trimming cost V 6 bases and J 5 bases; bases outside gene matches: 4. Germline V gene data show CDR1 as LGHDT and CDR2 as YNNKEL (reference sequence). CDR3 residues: CASRYGTSGGDTQYF. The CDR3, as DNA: TGTGCCAGCAGATACGGGACTAGCGGGGGAGATACGCAGTATTTT.